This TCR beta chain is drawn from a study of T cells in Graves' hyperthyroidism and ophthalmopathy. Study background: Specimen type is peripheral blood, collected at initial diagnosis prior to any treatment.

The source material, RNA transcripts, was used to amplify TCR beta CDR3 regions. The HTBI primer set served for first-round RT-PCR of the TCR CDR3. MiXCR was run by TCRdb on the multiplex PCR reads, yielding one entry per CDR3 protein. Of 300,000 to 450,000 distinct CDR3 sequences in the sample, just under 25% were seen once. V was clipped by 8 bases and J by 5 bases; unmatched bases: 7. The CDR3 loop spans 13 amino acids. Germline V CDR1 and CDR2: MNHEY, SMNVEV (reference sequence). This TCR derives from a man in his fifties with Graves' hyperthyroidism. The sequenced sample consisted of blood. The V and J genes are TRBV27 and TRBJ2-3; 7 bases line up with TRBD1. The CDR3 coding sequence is TGTGCCAGCTCAGGGGGAAATGGAGATACGCAGTATTTT. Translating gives CASSGGNGDTQYF.